The rows below give T cell receptor beta chains drawn from one sample of a study of CD8+CD57+ T cells in acquired aplastic anemia. TCRdb re-called the reads through MiXCR, storing one row per CDR3 protein. In the table there are about half a million distinct CDR3 sequences, around 32% of which are singletons. The sample was sorted CD4+, CD8+, or CD8+CD57+ T cells (not recorded which) from PBMCs. The receptors were gathered from a human donor with aplastic anemia. The CDR3 runs from the conserved cysteine through the conserved F or W. The D gene is left open where the match is weak. The size of a clone is reported for some rows only, either as once, few or many, or as a class for expanded clones.

CDR3 protein | CDR3 DNA | J gene | D gene | clone size | V gene
CASSTGVGYGYTF | TGTGCCAGTAGTACGGGTGTGGGCTATGGCTACACCTTC | TRBJ1-2 | NA | many | TRBV19
CASSLGTGGGTDTQYF | TGTGCCAGCAGCCTGGGGACGGGCGGTGGCACAGATACGCAGTATTTT | TRBJ2-3 | NA | NA | TRBV9
CSARLPTLSRHEQFF | TGCAGTGCTAGATTGCCGACTTTATCTCGTCATGAGCAGTTCTTC | TRBJ2-1 | NA | NA | TRBV20-1
CASSSGQGDLSYTF | TGCGCCAGCAGCTCGGGACAGGGGGATCTTAGCTACACCTTC | TRBJ1-2 | TRBD1 | many | TRBV4-3
CACVVPRGYGYTF | TGTGCCTGTGTAGTCCCTCGGGGCTATGGCTACACCTTC | TRBJ1-2 | NA | NA | TRBV19
CASSLQRDRVRGCTF | TGTGCCAGCAGTTTACAACGGGACAGGGTGCGGGGCTGCACCTTC | TRBJ1-2 | TRBD1 | NA | TRBV28
CASSLEGVGNTEAFF | TGTGCCAGCAGCTTGGAAGGGGTTGGGAACACTGAAGCTTTCTTT | TRBJ1-1 | NA | few | TRBV5-8
CASRAKAAGVTQGYTF | TGTGCCAGCAGAGCTAAGGCGGCAGGGGTTACGCAGGGCTACACCTTC | TRBJ1-2 | NA | NA | TRBV27
CASSTLDRGRRETQYF | TGTGCCAGCAGCACCTTAGACAGGGGTCGTCGGGAGACCCAGTACTTC | TRBJ2-5 | TRBD1 | few | TRBV7-2
CATSGDSPSYGYTF | TGTGCCACCAGTGGGGACAGTCCCTCCTATGGCTACACCTTC | TRBJ1-2 | TRBD1 | NA | TRBV24-1
CASSGTTHDTQYF | TGCGCCAGTAGCGGGACTACCCACGATACGCAGTATTTT | TRBJ2-3 | TRBD2 | NA | TRBV10-1
CATEATGGNQPQHF | TGTGCCACTGAAGCGACAGGGGGAAATCAGCCCCAGCATTTT | TRBJ1-5 | TRBD1 | many | TRBV19
CAWSVGDRGTDTQYF | TGTGCCTGGAGTGTTGGGGACAGGGGCACAGATACGCAGTATTTT | TRBJ2-3 | TRBD1 | NA | TRBV30
CASSSTGGPINEQFF | TGTGCCAGCAGCTCTACGGGAGGGCCGATCAATGAGCAGTTCTTC | TRBJ2-1 | TRBD2 | NA | TRBV7-8
CASSLVPGGNEQFF | TGTGCCAGCAGCTTGGTACCAGGGGGCAATGAGCAGTTCTTC | TRBJ2-1 | TRBD1 | NA | TRBV5-4
CSARDQASGSDTQYF | TGCAGTGCTAGAGATCAGGCTAGCGGTTCAGATACGCAGTATTTT | TRBJ2-3 | TRBD2 | few | TRBV20-1
CASSEERGETQYF | TGTGCCAGCAGTGAAGAGCGAGGAGAGACCCAGTACTTC | TRBJ2-5 | NA | many | TRBV2
CASSFTGVAFF | TGTGCCAGCAGCTTTACAGGGGTGGCTTTCTTT | TRBJ1-1 | TRBD1 | many | TRBV7-3
CSASSRQGGQPQHF | TGCAGTGCTAGTAGCAGACAGGGGGGTCAGCCCCAGCATTTT | TRBJ1-5 | TRBD1 | once | TRBV20-1
CASNVGSMSTEAFF | TGTGCCAGCAACGTTGGCAGTATGAGCACTGAAGCTTTCTTT | TRBJ1-1 | NA | NA | TRBV7-9
CSARGVGGYNEQFF | TGCAGTGCTAGGGGGGTCGGTGGATACAATGAGCAGTTCTTC | TRBJ2-1 | NA | few | TRBV20-1
CSARGGYSNQPQHF | TGCAGTGCTAGAGGAGGCTATAGCAATCAGCCCCAGCATTTT | TRBJ1-5 | NA | many | TRBV20-1
CASSQGTDGGYEQYF | TGTGCCAGCTCACAAGGGACCGACGGCGGCTACGAGCAGTACTTC | TRBJ2-7 | NA | NA | TRBV9
CASSPQTGYYGYTF | TGTGCCAGCAGCCCTCAGACAGGGTACTATGGCTACACCTTC | TRBJ1-2 | TRBD1 | many | TRBV7-8
CSASGLAAYEQYF | TGCAGTGCTAGCGGACTAGCGGCCTACGAGCAGTACTTC | TRBJ2-7 | TRBD2 | many | TRBV20-1
CASSPGTGPCEQYF | TGTGCCAGCTCACCCGGGACAGGACCCTGCGAGCAGTACTTC | TRBJ2-7 | TRBD1 | NA | TRBV25-1
CAISASAEQETQYF | TGTGCCATCAGTGCTAGCGCCGAACAAGAGACCCAGTACTTC | TRBJ2-5 | NA | many | TRBV10-3
CASSYWQERGNTIYF | TGTGCCAGCAGTTACTGGCAGGAGCGGGGAAACACCATATATTTT | TRBJ1-3 | NA | NA | TRBV6-5
CASAYPGQGELEQYF | TGTGCCAGCGCGTACCCGGGACAGGGGGAACTCGAGCAGTACTTC | TRBJ2-7 | TRBD1 | NA | TRBV11-1
CASSLEGTFSYEQYF | TGCGCCAGCAGCTTGGAAGGAACGTTCTCCTACGAGCAGTACTTC | TRBJ2-7 | NA | NA | TRBV5-1